This entry lists 26 T cell receptor beta chains sequenced from one sample in a study of cytomegalovirus exposure and HLA in healthy donors. The PCR contained 60 Vbeta and 13 Jbeta primers. Here immunoSEQ multiplex PCR was the method, and the copy in TCRdb shows in-frame clones only, minus some. Of approximately 170,000 clones in the sample, roughly 79% were seen once. The sequenced sample consisted of PBMCs. The receptors stem from a woman between 35 and 50 years old in good health and CMV-seronegative.

The chain links TRBV6-1 to TRBJ2-5, with 12 bases identical to TRBD1. CDR3 length equals 16 residues. V lost 0 bases to trimming and J lost 5 bases; unmatched junction nucleotides: 4. Germline-derived CDR1 and CDR2 are MNHNS and SASEGT. In DNA, the CDR3 is TGTGCCAGCAGTGAAGCGGGACAGGGGGCGAAGGAGACCCAGTACTTC. Protein sequence: CASSEAGQGAKETQYF.

The chain recombines TRBV28 with TRBJ2-5; D possibly corresponds to TRBD2 (7 bases). V was clipped by 6 bases and J by 3 bases, with 17 bases between them. The germline V gene has CDR1 MDHEN and CDR2 SYDVKM. This CDR3 contains 15 residues. This chain's CDR3 is CASSPRGALKETQYF. CDR3 nucleotide sequence: TGTGCCAGCAGCCCCCGGGGGGCCCTGAAAGAGACCCAGTACTTC.

DNA of the CDR3: TGTGCCAGCAGCCCAACACGGGGGGCCTACGAGCAGTACTTC. Protein product: CASSPTRGAYEQYF. This chain connects TRBV11-3 to TRBJ2-7; 7 nucleotides match TRBD2. V dropped 5 bases and J dropped 2; count of bases not matched to a gene: 6. This CDR3 region has 14 residues. Germline V gene data show CDR1 as SGHNT and CDR2 as YENEEA.

CDR3 loop: CASRDRGTGELFF. DNA of the CDR3: TGTGCCAGCCGGGACAGGGGCACCGGGGAGCTGTTTTTT. The chain links TRBV2 to TRBJ2-2; TRBD1 matches at 10 bases. CDR1 is SNHLY and CDR2 is FYNNEI in the germline V gene. V lost 8 bases to trimming and J lost 4 bases; unmatched junction nucleotides: 1. CDR3 size: 13 residues.

The chain carries TRBV6-5 and TRBJ1-3; D unclear. Germline V gives CDR1 MNHEY, CDR2 SVGAGI. CDR3 length: 15 amino acids. The ends were cut back, 0 bases at V and 0 bases at J, with 6 bases in the middle. The CDR3 coding sequence is TGTGCCAGCAGTTACTCCGGGGACTCTGGAAACACCATATATTTT. Its protein is CASSYSGDSGNTIYF.

The chain uses TRBV5-4 and TRBJ1-1, with D perhaps TRBD1 (6 bases). V lost 0 bases and J 4 bases, leaving 10 bases between the germline ends. CDR3 length equals 14 residues. Looked up from germline, CDR1 is SGHNT and CDR2 is YYREEE (reference sequence). The CDR3 coding sequence is TGTGCCAGCAGCTTGGACAGGGATGGCACTGAAGCTTTCTTT. Its protein product is CASSLDRDGTEAFF.

The chain carries TRBV30 and TRBJ2-5, with no clear D. CDR3 length equals 11 residues. The V gene's germline CDR1 is GTSNPN and CDR2 SVGIG (reference sequence). V gave up 4 bases and J gave up 0 bases, with 3 bases separating them. The CDR3 protein is CAWTDQETQYF. Written as DNA, the CDR3 is TGTGCCTGGACAGACCAAGAGACCCAGTACTTC.

This clone came up once. The V and J genes are TRBV19 and TRBJ2-2; D ambiguous. The CDR3 runs to 14 residues. Trimming shortened V by 2 bases and J by 7 bases, and 11 bases separated the two germline ends. Germline assignment: CDR1 LNHDA and CDR2 SQIVND (reference sequence). CDR3 DNA: TGTGCCAGTAGTATACCGGGTAGCTACGGGGAGCTGTTTTTT. Translation: CASSIPGSYGELFF.

On this clone itself: The germline gene is not matched at one end of the junction; a read error may be the cause. The genes are TRBV7-9 and TRBJ2-4; D is possibly TRBD1 (5 bases). The CDR3 contains 13 residues. Germline CDR1 is SEHNR and CDR2 is FQNEAQ (reference sequence). The CDR3 sequence: CASSLLEGALEDF. CDR3 nucleotides: TGTGCCAGCAGCTTACTGGAAGGGGCCCTCGAGGACTTC.

In its sample, this clone was seen once. The V and J genes are TRBV27 and TRBJ2-5; tentatively, D is TRBD2 (5 bases). Germline loops: CDR1 MNHEY, CDR2 SMNVEV (reference sequence). There are 13 residues in the CDR3. Trimming cost V 4 bases and J 1 base, with 7 bases left between them. The DNA of the CDR3 is TGTGCCAGCAGTTGGACTGGCCAAGAGACCCAGTACTTC. Translation gives CASSWTGQETQYF.

The chain has TRBV5-8 and TRBJ2-1; TRBD2 matches at 7 bases. V gave up 7 bases and J gave up 0 bases; unmatched junction bases: 4. This CDR3 region has 14 residues. Germline CDR1 SGHTS, CDR2 YDEGEE. DNA for the CDR3: TGTGCCAGCGTTCCGGGGGGCTCCTACAATGAGCAGTTCTTC. Its translation is CASVPGGSYNEQFF.

The table lists this clone with a few counts. Other DNA sequences within the sample encode an identical CDR3. The chain couples TRBV28 to TRBJ1-5; D unclear. Between the trimmed V and J ends, which lost 8 bases and 2 bases, there was a span of 7 bases. The CDR3 is made up of 12 amino acids. From germline, CDR1 is MDHEN and CDR2 SYDVKM. DNA of the CDR3: TGTGCCAGCCGGGAGGGCAATCAGCCCCAGCATTTT. Protein: CASREGNQPQHF. Combining the CDR3 with reference TRBV28 and TRBJ1-5 gives the whole variable domain DVKVTQSSRYLVKRTGEKVFLECVQDMDHENMFWYRQDPGLGLRLIYFSYDVKMKEKGDIPEGYSVSREKKERFSLILESASTNQTSMYLCASREGNQPQHFGDGTRLSIL.

This clone was detected only a few times. The chain has TRBV6-6 and TRBJ2-7; D might be TRBD2 (6 bases). V lost 4 bases and J 2 bases, leaving 9 bases between the germline ends. Germline V gene data show CDR1 as MNHNY and CDR2 as SVGAGI (reference sequence). This CDR3 spans 13 amino acids. In DNA form, the CDR3 reads TGTGCCAGCAGTTTCGGGGGAACCTACGAGCAGTACTTC. Translation: CASSFGGTYEQYF.

V and J are TRBV11-1 and TRBJ2-7; 10 bases map to TRBD2. Per the germline V gene, CDR1 is SGHAT and CDR2 is FQDESV (reference sequence). With V trimmed by 4 bases and J by 10 bases, 10 bases remained unmatched. The CDR3 is 14 amino acids. In nucleotides, the CDR3 is TGTGCCAGCAGCTACTCGCGAGGACTAGCGGAACAGTACTTC. Amino acids: CASSYSRGLAEQYF.

The chain couples TRBV29-1 to TRBJ2-2; 9 bases are shared with TRBD2. Germline assignment: CDR1 SQVTM and CDR2 ANQGSEA. There are 12 residues in the CDR3. Trimming cost V 6 bases and J 6 bases; bases outside gene matches: 2. The CDR3 spells CSVGLASGELFF. The CDR3 region has the DNA TGCAGCGTGGGACTAGCCTCCGGGGAGCTGTTTTTT.

This clone has a handful of counts. The gene calls are TRBV5-1 and TRBJ1-2, with D possibly being TRBD1 (5 bases). Per germline, CDR1 SGHRS and CDR2 YFSETQ. Trimming stripped 4 bases from V and 0 bases from J, with 7 bases between. The CDR3 is 13 amino acids. The CDR3 reads CASSRDSNYGYTF. CDR3 in DNA: TGCGCCAGCAGCAGGGACTCTAACTATGGCTACACCTTC.

The rearrangement joins TRBV14 to TRBJ1-5, with 7 bases aligning to TRBD1. The CDR3 is 13 amino acids. Trimming cost V 0 bases and J 11 bases; bases outside gene matches: 4. Germline V lookup: CDR1 SGHDN, CDR2 FVKESK. The CDR3: CASSQDIGTAQHF. In nucleotides, the CDR3 is TGTGCCAGCAGCCAAGATATAGGGACAGCCCAGCATTTT.

This sequence joins TRBV7-2 and TRBJ1-1, with no clear D. Trimming cost V 3 bases and J 0 bases, with 5 bases left between them. This CDR3 region has 13 residues. Germline V gene lookup returns CDR1 SGHTA and CDR2 FQGNSA. CDR3 sequence: CASSFFVNTEAFF. DNA of the CDR3: TGTGCCAGCAGCTTTTTCGTGAACACTGAAGCTTTCTTT.

The rearrangement links TRBV6-1 to TRBJ1-1; TRBD1 might be the D (5 bases). Trimming left V 5 bases short and J 1 base short, with 11 bases between. Germline loops: CDR1 MNHNS, CDR2 SASEGT. This CDR3 is built from 14 residues. Written as DNA, the CDR3 is TGTGCCAGCAGTCCCCAAGGACAGAACACTGAAGCTTTCTTT. This codes for CASSPQGQNTEAFF.

This chain uses TRBV18 with TRBJ2-5, with TRBD2 identical over 10 bases. The germline CDR1 and CDR2 sequences are KGHSH and LQKENI. Trimming removed 6 bases from V and 1 base from J; junction bases left unmatched: 8. The length of the CDR3 is 16 residues. For the CDR3, the DNA is TGTGCCAGCTCTACCGGGCTAGCGGGAGCCCAAGAGACCCAGTACTTC. Translation gives CASSTGLAGAQETQYF. The complete variable domain, with remaining parts taken from reference TRBV18 and TRBJ2-5, reads NAGVMQNPRHLVRRRGQEARLRCSPMKGHSHVYWYRQLPEEGLKFMVYLQKENIIDESGMPKERFSAEFPKEGPSILRIQQVVRGDSAAYFCASSTGLAGAQETQYFGPGTRLLVL.

This clone turned up a few times. The chain joins TRBV28 to TRBJ2-7; TRBD2 aligns across 8 bases. After removal of 4 bases from V and 3 bases from J, the junction contained 11 bases not matched to a gene. CDR3 length equals 16 residues. Germline loops: CDR1 MDHEN, CDR2 SYDVKM. CDR3 sequence reads: CASSSLGTGRVYEQYF. CDR3 sequence (DNA): TGTGCCAGCAGTTCCTTAGGAACCGGGAGGGTCTACGAGCAGTACTTC.

This clone was seen once. This chain uses TRBV19 with TRBJ2-5; TRBD1 might be the D (6 bases). In germline, CDR1 is LNHDA, CDR2 SQIVND (reference sequence). V was shortened by 3 bases and J by 2 bases, with 19 bases between the two germline ends. There are 17 residues in the CDR3. CDR3 loop: CASSIGDQGRRQETQYF. DNA of the CDR3: TGTGCCAGTAGTATTGGGGACCAGGGGAGAAGGCAAGAGACCCAGTACTTC.

The chain links TRBV5-1 to TRBJ2-5; weak D call: TRBD2 (6 bases). The V end was cut by 0 bases, the J end by 4 bases, with 13 bases between. CDR1 and CDR2 (germline): SGHRS, YFSETQ. The CDR3 runs 15 residues. The CDR3 DNA reads as TGCGCCAGCAGCTTGGTATCGGGAGCTCGAGAGACCCAGTACTTC. It specifies CASSLVSGARETQYF.

In its sample, this clone was seen once. The rearrangement joins TRBV2 to TRBJ1-2, with 10 bases identical to TRBD1. The V gene's germline CDR1 is SNHLY and CDR2 FYNNEI. The CDR3 consists of 13 residues. V lost 6 bases to trimming and J lost 4 bases; unmatched junction nucleotides: 2. The CDR3: CASRGQGLYGYTF. The CDR3 DNA follows: TGTGCCAGCAGGGGACAGGGGCTCTATGGCTACACCTTC.

V is TRBV5-1 and J is TRBJ2-1; 7 bases align to TRBD1. Trimming cost V 3 bases and J 0 bases; bases outside gene matches: 6. The CDR3 totals 16 residues. Germline V lookup: CDR1 SGHRS, CDR2 YFSETQ. As DNA, the CDR3 is TGCGCCAGCAGCTCCGGGACAGCGAGCTCCTACAATGAGCAGTTCTTC. Translation: CASSSGTASSYNEQFF.

The chain is built from TRBV23-1 and TRBJ1-2, with D maybe TRBD1 (5 bases). TRBV23-1 is given ORF status, its function remaining uncertain. Trimming took off 2 bases at V and 7 bases at J, with 20 bases between the two ends. The CDR3 sequence is 16 residues long. In DNA, the CDR3 is TGCGCCAGCAGTCAACCCAATCGGCGGGGGACGCGTGGCTACACCTTC. Residues: CASSQPNRRGTRGYTF.